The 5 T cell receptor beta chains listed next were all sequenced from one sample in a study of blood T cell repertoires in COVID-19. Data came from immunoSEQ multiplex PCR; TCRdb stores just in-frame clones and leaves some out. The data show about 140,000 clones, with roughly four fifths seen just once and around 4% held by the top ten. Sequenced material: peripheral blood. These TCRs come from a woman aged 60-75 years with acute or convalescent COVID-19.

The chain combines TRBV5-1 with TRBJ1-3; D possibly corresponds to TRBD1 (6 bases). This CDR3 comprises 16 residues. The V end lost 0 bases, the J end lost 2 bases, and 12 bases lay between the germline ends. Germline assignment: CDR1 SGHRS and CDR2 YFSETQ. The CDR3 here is CASSLDGGATGNTIYF. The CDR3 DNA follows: TGCGCCAGCAGCTTGGATGGGGGCGCAACTGGAAACACCATATATTTT.

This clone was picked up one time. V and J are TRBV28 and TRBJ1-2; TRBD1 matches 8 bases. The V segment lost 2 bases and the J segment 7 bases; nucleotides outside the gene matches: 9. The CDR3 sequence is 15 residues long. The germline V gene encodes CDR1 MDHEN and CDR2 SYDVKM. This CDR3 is CASSLPSGQGPGYTF. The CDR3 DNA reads TGTGCCAGCAGTTTACCCAGCGGACAGGGACCTGGCTACACCTTC.

CDR3 loop: CSGGVSRAVYNEQFF. In DNA form, the CDR3 reads TGCAGCGGTGGCGTTTCCAGGGCGGTCTACAATGAGCAGTTCTTC. The chain combines TRBV29-1 with TRBJ2-1; a weak D match, TRBD1 (5 bases). The CDR3 is 15 residues long. Trimming took off 7 bases at V and 3 bases at J, with 19 bases between the two ends. Germline CDR1 SQVTM, CDR2 ANQGSEA.

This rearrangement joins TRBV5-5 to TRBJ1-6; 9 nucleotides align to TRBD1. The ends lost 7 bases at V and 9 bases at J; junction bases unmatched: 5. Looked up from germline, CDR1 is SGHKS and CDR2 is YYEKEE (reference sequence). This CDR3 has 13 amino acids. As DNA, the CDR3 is TGTGCCAGCGTCCCGGGACAGGGTTCACCCCTCCACTTT. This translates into CASVPGQGSPLHF.

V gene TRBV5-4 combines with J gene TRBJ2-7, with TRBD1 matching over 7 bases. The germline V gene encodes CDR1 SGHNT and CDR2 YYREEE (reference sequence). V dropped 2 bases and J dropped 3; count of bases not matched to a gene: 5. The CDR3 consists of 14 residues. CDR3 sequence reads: CASSFAGTVYEQYF. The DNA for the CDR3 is TGTGCCAGCAGCTTCGCCGGGACAGTCTACGAGCAGTACTTC.